Listed here is a single TCR beta chain. Its matching antigen is unknown. These data come from a study of T-cell memory formation after mild COVID-19. Study in general: Across donors, TCR clusters were largely donor specific. Study results and limitations: The CD4+ clones that contracted clustered mainly within CM and EM, and the CD8+ clones concentrated in EMRA.

V shed 11 bases and J 10 bases; nucleotides not matched to a gene: 14. The CDR3 totals 14 residues. Per the germline V gene, CDR1 is LGHDT and CDR2 is YNNKEL (reference sequence). MiXCR, run by TCRdb on the 5' RACE reads, gives a single entry per CDR3 protein. Among about 290,000 distinct CDR3 sequences listed, approximately 15% were seen once. The V call is TRBV3-1, the J call TRBJ2-1, with 10 bases that match TRBD2. The sequenced sample consisted of PBMCs or a T cell subset sorted from them (not recorded which). The TCR was taken from a man between 18 and 29 years old who had mild COVID-19 (a few samples of this study predate the infection). Cell type and time point are not known. CDR3 residues: CAVASGGASAEQFF. The DNA for the CDR3 is TGTGCCGTAGCCAGCGGGGGGGCTTCGGCAGAGCAGTTCTTC.